This T cell receptor (beta chain) appears in the sequencing data of a study of early T cells in non-severe SARS-CoV-2 infection. For the study at large: Sequenced bulk RNA came from whole blood that was unsorted, and chains were unpaired. Whole-study findings and limits: VDJdb matching skewed toward anti-spike CD8 responses, missing private and CD4 specificities.

This clonotype has more than one count but fewer than ten. Its antigen is unknown. Tagging with unique molecular identifiers was applied to individual cDNA molecules. Using its own MiXCR run on the 5' RACE reads, TCRdb lists one record per CDR3 protein. The sample contains 60,000 to 75,000 distinct CDR3 sequences, 9.5% to 12% of which appear only once. The CDR3 has 14 residues. Trimming at V came to 2 bases and at J to 7 bases, leaving 4 bases not matched to a gene. Germline lookup yields CDR1 SGHVS and CDR2 FQNEAQ. The receptor's source is an adult who was a healthcare worker with PCR-confirmed SARS-CoV-2 infection or an uninfected control (not recorded which). The sequencing used whole blood, collected at baseline. The V gene is TRBV7-8, the J gene TRBJ2-1, with 8 bases that match TRBD2. This CDR3 is CASSLSGGGNEQFF. In nucleotides, the CDR3 is TGTGCCAGCAGCTTAAGCGGGGGAGGGAATGAGCAGTTCTTC.